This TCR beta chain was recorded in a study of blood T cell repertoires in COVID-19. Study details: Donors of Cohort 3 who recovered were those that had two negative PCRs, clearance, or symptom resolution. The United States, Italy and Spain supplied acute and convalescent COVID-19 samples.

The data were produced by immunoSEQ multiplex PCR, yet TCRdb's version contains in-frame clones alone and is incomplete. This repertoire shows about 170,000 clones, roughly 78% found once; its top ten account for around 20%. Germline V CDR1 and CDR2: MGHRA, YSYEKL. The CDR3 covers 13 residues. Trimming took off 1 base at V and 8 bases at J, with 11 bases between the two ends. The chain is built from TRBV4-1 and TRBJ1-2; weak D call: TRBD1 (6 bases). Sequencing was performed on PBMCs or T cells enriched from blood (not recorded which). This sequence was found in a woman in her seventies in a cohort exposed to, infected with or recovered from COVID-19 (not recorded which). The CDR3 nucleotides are TGCGCCAGCAGCCAAGGAGGGGGAAAGGGCTACACCTTC. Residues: CASSQGGGKGYTF.